This entry lists 12 T cell receptor beta chains sequenced from one sample in a study of molecular identifiers for immune sequencing clone quantification. TCRdb itself ran the PCR reads through MiXCR, one entry per CDR3 protein. The sample shows about 630,000 distinct CDR3 sequences, about 25% of them seen only once. The sequencing input was naive CD8+ T cells from blood, with Jurkat cell RNA spiked in. Subset given: FACS-sorted CD8+CD4-CCR7+CD45RA+ naive T cells. These receptors originate from a human donor in good health. Some libraries in this study had Jurkat cell RNA spiked in.

This clonotype was counted ten times or more. The rearrangement links TRBV2 to TRBJ2-7, with 7 bases fitting TRBD2. CDR1 and CDR2 from the germline V gene are SNHLY and FYNNEI. V gave up 6 bases and J gave up 3 bases; unmatched junction bases: 17. The CDR3 is made up of 17 amino acids. The DNA of the CDR3 is TGTGCCAGCAGCGGTTGGAATGAGAGGCCGGGGGGCTACGAGCAGTACTTC. Amino acid sequence: CASSGWNERPGGYEQYF. Based on the CDR3 plus reference TRBV2 and TRBJ2-7, the full variable domain is EPEVTQTPSHQVTQMGQEVILRCVPISNHLYFYWYRQILGQKVEFLVSFYNNEISEKSEIFDDQFSVERPDGSNFTLKIRSTKLEDSAMYFCASSGWNERPGGYEQYFGPGTRLTVT.

The V and J genes are TRBV24-1 and TRBJ1-1, with D possibly being TRBD1 (5 bases). The germline V gene encodes CDR1 KGHDR and CDR2 SFDVKD. This CDR3 contains 13 residues. Trimming pared 1 base from V and 4 bases from J, leaving 6 bases between. The CDR3 sequence: CATSDFGATEAFF. As DNA, the CDR3 is TGTGCCACCAGTGATTTTGGGGCCACTGAAGCTTTCTTT.

This clonotype was detected many times. The V and J genes are TRBV6-2 or TRBV6-3 and TRBJ1-1; possible D gene TRBD1, 5 bases. Germline V lookup: CDR1 MNHEY, CDR2 SVGEGT. V dropped 8 bases and J dropped 4 bases, with 14 bases sitting between them. The CDR3 covers 13 residues. The CDR3 reads CASADRGITEAFF. The CDR3 bases are TGTGCCAGCGCCGACCGGGGGATCACTGAAGCTTTCTTT.

Turning to this clonotype: With a much larger clone just one base away, this may be a read error. V usage is TRBV6-5 and J usage is TRBJ2-3, with D perhaps TRBD1 or TRBD2 (6 bases each). Trimming left V 6 bases short and J 4 bases short, with 20 bases between. CDR3 length: 16 amino acids. Germline CDR1 reads MNHEY; CDR2 reads SVGAGI. The CDR3 DNA is TGTGCCAGCAGAAAAAACAGGGAATCTAGCGCAGATACGCAGTATTTT. As protein: CASRKNRESSADTQYF.

This chain joins TRBV5-1 and TRBJ2-3; 11 bases are a match to TRBD2. Trimming cost V 5 bases and J 5 bases; bases outside gene matches: 10. The CDR3 consists of 16 residues. In germline, CDR1 is SGHRS, CDR2 YFSETQ. CDR3 DNA sequence: TGCGCCAGCAGACCAGAACTAGCGGGAGAAGTAGATACGCAGTATTTT. This codes for CASRPELAGEVDTQYF.

This clonotype was picked up many times. The rearrangement uses TRBV7-9 and TRBJ2-7, with 8 bases aligning to TRBD2. With V trimmed by 1 base and J by 7 bases, 21 bases remained unmatched. The germline V gene encodes CDR1 SEHNR and CDR2 FQNEAQ (reference sequence). This CDR3 has 19 amino acids. As DNA, the CDR3 is TGTGCCAGCAGCTTAGAGGGGGGCCCGATAGCGGGGCTCTACGCAGAGCAGTACTTC. The encoded protein is CASSLEGGPIAGLYAEQYF.

Comments on this clonotype: At one boundary the junction diverges from the germline segment, which might be a read error. V usage is TRBV6-5 and J usage is TRBJ2-5, with 14 positions matching TRBD2. The CDR3 loop spans 16 amino acids. Germline CDR1 and CDR2: MNHEY and SVGAGI. The CDR3 sequence: CTSSFPGTSGRETQYF. CDR3 bases: TGTACCAGCAGTTTCCCCGGGACTAGCGGGAGAGAGACCCAGTACTTC.

About this clonotype itself: One base away lies a much larger clone, so this may be a sequencing read error. The CDR3 does not end in the conserved phenylalanine or tryptophan, so this is likely a read error. V usage is TRBV12-3 or TRBV12-4 and J usage is TRBJ1-1, with D possibly TRBD1 on 5 matching bases. Trimming stripped 4 bases from V and 1 base from J, with 10 bases between. CDR3 length equals 14 residues. As DNA, the CDR3 is TGTGCCAGCAGTTCGGGACTCCCGAACACTGAAGCTTTCCTT. It specifies CASSSGLPNTEAFL.

This clonotype has at least ten counts. The CDR3 spells CASIPLLTGAYGYTF. Here the CDR3 DNA reads TGTGCCAGCATTCCCCTCCTGACAGGGGCCTATGGCTACACCTTC. The rearrangement links TRBV28 to TRBJ1-2; 8 bases are shared with TRBD1. Germline CDR1 MDHEN, CDR2 SYDVKM. The CDR3 sequence is 15 residues long. The junction had 11 bases not matched to a gene; V was cut back by 7 bases and J by 4 bases.

Ten or more counts support this clonotype. This chain joins TRBV15 and TRBJ1-1; possibly TRBD1 for D (5 bases). Trimming stripped 4 bases from V and 5 bases from J, with 11 bases between. Per germline, CDR1 LNHNV and CDR2 YYDKDF (reference sequence). This CDR3 is 13 amino acids long. Here the CDR3 reads CATSNTGGTEAFF. The DNA for the CDR3 is TGTGCCACCAGCAACACAGGAGGTACTGAAGCTTTCTTT.

The rearrangement links TRBV5-6 to TRBJ1-1, with 7 bases matching TRBD1. The CDR3 covers 17 residues. V lost 1 base and J lost 5; bases outside the gene matches: 14. Germline CDR1 is SGHDT and CDR2 is YYEEEE. The CDR3 sequence is CASSLRGGAGSMTEAFF. The CDR3 DNA follows: TGTGCCAGCAGCTTGCGAGGGGGCGCGGGTTCAATGACTGAAGCTTTCTTT.

The chain recombines TRBV4-3 with TRBJ2-7, with 8 nucleotides matching TRBD2. Germline V gene data show CDR1 as LGHNA and CDR2 as YSLEER. CDR3 length: 18 residues. Trimming removed 0 bases from V and 4 bases from J; junction bases left unmatched: 14. The CDR3 loop is CASSQDYRRLASSYEQYF. CDR3 coding DNA: TGCGCCAGCAGCCAAGATTATCGAAGACTAGCGAGCTCGTACGAGCAGTACTTC.